A few counts support the clone carrying this T cell receptor (beta chain). The data were obtained in a study of blood T cell repertoires in COVID-19. About the study: The cDNA or gDNA used as material had been derived from T cells, B-cell-depleted T cells, or PBMCs.

Germline V gives CDR1 SGDLS, CDR2 YYNGEE. The CDR3 totals 15 residues. The V end was cut by 4 bases, the J end by 0 bases, with 13 bases between. As handled by the study authors: Amplification with reference gene primers provided the estimates of nucleated cell counts. Clones were read by immunoSEQ multiplex PCR, and TCRdb kept only the in-frame ones, dropping some. V and J calls plus clone size are reproduced from that table; the DNA served to infer D and trimming. This sample yields roughly 250,000 clones, of which 80% to 85% are seen a single time; approximately 4% belongs to the top ten. Sequenced: peripheral blood. J is TRBJ1-1 and V is TRBV9; D perhaps matches TRBD1 (5 bases). This receptor was obtained from a man between 50 and 59 years old with active or convalescent COVID-19. This CDR3 is CASSPRGGMNTEAFF. CDR3 DNA sequence: TGTGCCAGCAGCCCTCGCGGGGGGATGAACACTGAAGCTTTCTTT. Filled out from reference TRBV9 and TRBJ1-1, the complete variable domain reads DSGVTQTPKHLITATGQRVTLRCSPRSGDLSVYWYQQSLDQGLQFLIQYYNGEERAKGNILERFSAQQFPDLHSELNLSSLELGDSALYFCASSPRGGMNTEAFFGQGTRLTVV.